The 19 T cell receptor beta chains listed next were all sequenced from one sample in a study of T-cell memory formation after mild COVID-19. One entry per CDR3 protein results from TCRdb running MiXCR on the 5' RACE reads. This sample carries about 350,000 distinct CDR3 sequences, 20% to 25% of them seen once, and the ten largest clones take around 20%. The sample comprised PBMCs or a T cell subset sorted from them (not recorded which). The receptors stem from a man between 18 and 35 years old who had mild COVID-19 (a few samples of this study predate the infection). Cell type and time point are not known.

This clonotype was counted ten times or more. The V call is TRBV6-5, the J call TRBJ1-2; D possibly corresponds to TRBD1 (5 bases). Germline V lookup: CDR1 MNHEY, CDR2 SVGAGI. The CDR3 is made up of 16 amino acids. The V and J ends lost 0 bases and 4 bases respectively, with 15 bases between them. The CDR3 nucleotides are TGTGCCAGCAGTTACTCGGGGCAGGGTAGTTTCTATGGCTACACCTTC. Protein: CASSYSGQGSFYGYTF.

This clonotype has more than one count but fewer than ten. The V and J genes are TRBV27 and TRBJ1-1, with 10 bases that match TRBD1. V lost 6 bases, J lost 5 bases, and 12 bases stayed unmatched. From germline, CDR1 is MNHEY and CDR2 SMNVEV (reference sequence). The CDR3 is 16 residues long. CDR3 protein: CASRPGTGAGGTEAFF. The CDR3 bases are TGTGCCAGCAGACCCGGGACAGGGGCCGGAGGGACTGAAGCTTTCTTT.

The chain joins TRBV2 to TRBJ2-5; TRBD2 matches 12 bases. The CDR3 covers 15 residues. Germline trimming cut 5 bases from V and 4 bases from J; bases unmatched to any gene: 5. Germline values: CDR1 SNHLY, CDR2 FYNNEI. The CDR3 loop reads CASSTSGGKGETQYF. The CDR3 bases are TGTGCCAGCAGTACTAGCGGGGGGAAGGGAGAGACCCAGTACTTC.

The J gene is TRBJ2-2, the V gene TRBV20-1; D possibly corresponds to TRBD1 (6 bases). Germline CDR1 is DFQATT and CDR2 is SNEGSKA (reference sequence). The V and J ends lost 2 bases and 5 bases respectively, with 9 bases between them. This CDR3 contains 13 residues. The CDR3: CSARQGSTGELFF. The CDR3, as DNA: TGCAGTGCTAGACAGGGGTCGACCGGGGAGCTGTTTTTT.

The CDR3 protein is CASSPGAVPDTQYF. The DNA of the CDR3 is TGTGCCAGCAGCCCCGGGGCGGTCCCAGATACGCAGTATTTT. The rearrangement joins TRBV12-3 or TRBV12-4 to TRBJ2-3, with D perhaps assigned TRBD1 or TRBD2 (5 bases each). V lost 6 bases to trimming and J lost 4 bases, with 14 bases between them. The CDR3 loop spans 14 amino acids.

The table lists this clonotype with many counts. The DNA of the CDR3 is TGCGCCAGCAGGCTCCTCGCCGCGGATAATACGCAGTATTTT. Translating gives CASRLLAADNTQYF. The V gene is TRBV5-1, the J gene TRBJ2-3; no firm D call. Deletions cut 5 bases from V and 7 bases from J, with 17 bases between. Germline V gives CDR1 SGHRS, CDR2 YFSETQ. The CDR3 sequence is 14 residues long.

This clonotype is a singleton in its sample. The junction shows a germline mismatch at one end, possibly a read error. The CDR3 region is CASSRRPGVTGELFF. In DNA, the CDR3 is TGTGCAAGCAGTCGCCGACCAGGGGTTACCGGGGAGCTGTTTTTT. The V and J genes are TRBV6-2 or TRBV6-3 and TRBJ2-2; D is possibly TRBD1 (6 bases). This CDR3 spans 15 amino acids. The V gene's germline CDR1 is MNHEY and CDR2 SVGEGT.

V is TRBV25-1 and J is TRBJ1-2; 11 nucleotides agree with TRBD1. Germline CDR1 MGHDK, CDR2 SYGVNS. The length of the CDR3 is 13 residues. Germline trimming cut 8 bases from V and 8 bases from J; bases unmatched to any gene: 7. The CDR3 DNA reads TGTGCCAGCGCTAGGGACAGGGGGACGGGCTACACCTTC. This translates into CASARDRGTGYTF.

The chain uses TRBV24-1 and TRBJ2-1; D gene ambiguous. Germline V gene data show CDR1 as KGHDR and CDR2 as SFDVKD. This CDR3 contains 14 residues. With 0 bases removed from V and 8 bases from J, the gap between germline ends came to 10 bases. The CDR3 region is CATSDLPAPHEQFF. Written as DNA, the CDR3 is TGTGCCACCAGTGATTTGCCCGCCCCGCATGAGCAGTTCTTC.

The V and J genes are TRBV6-2 or TRBV6-3 and TRBJ2-7, with D perhaps matching TRBD1 (5 bases). This CDR3 region has 15 residues. V was shortened by 2 bases and J by 0 bases, with 11 bases between the two germline ends. Germline V gene lookup returns CDR1 MNHEY and CDR2 SVGEGT. CDR3 nucleotide sequence: TGTGCCAGCAGTTACGGGGCAGCAAGCTCCTACGAGCAGTACGTC. Protein sequence: CASSYGAASSYEQYV.

This chain links TRBV7-9 with TRBJ2-3, with D possibly being TRBD1 (5 bases). This CDR3 spans 14 amino acids. Trimming left V 1 base short and J 7 bases short, with 12 bases between. Germline V lookup: CDR1 SEHNR, CDR2 FQNEAQ (reference sequence). The CDR3 DNA reads as TGTGCCAGCAGCTTAGATGGGGCGCGTAATACGCAGTATTTT. This gives the protein CASSLDGARNTQYF.

The genes are TRBV27 and TRBJ2-7; tentatively, D is TRBD1 (5 bases). The CDR3 contains 13 residues. Deletions cut 6 bases from V and 3 bases from J, with 12 bases between. Germline-derived CDR1 and CDR2 are MNHEY and SMNVEV (reference sequence). CDR3 protein: CASRSRTSYEQYF. In DNA, the CDR3 is TGTGCCAGCAGGTCGCGGACAAGCTACGAGCAGTACTTC.

The genes are TRBV18 and TRBJ1-6; 9 bases are a match to TRBD1. V lost 5 bases, J lost 6 bases, and 5 bases stayed unmatched. The length of the CDR3 is 15 residues. Germline CDR1 reads KGHSH; CDR2 reads LQKENI. CDR3 DNA sequence: TGTGCCAGCTCATCTTCACAGGGGGCTAATTCACCCCTCCACTTT. Translated, it gives CASSSSQGANSPLHF.

V is TRBV9 and J is TRBJ1-6; D gene uncertain. Trimming removed 4 bases from V and 5 bases from J, with 10 bases in between. This CDR3 contains 14 residues. From germline, CDR1 is SGDLS and CDR2 YYNGEE. The CDR3 DNA follows: TGTGCCAGCAGCTCGAGGGCCAATAATTCACCCCTCCACTTT. It codes for CASSSRANNSPLHF.

The gene calls are TRBV27 and TRBJ1-1; D may be TRBD1 (5 bases). V gave up 3 bases and J gave up 4 bases, with 12 bases separating them. Germline values: CDR1 MNHEY, CDR2 SMNVEV (reference sequence). The CDR3 spans 14 residues. CDR3 sequence reads: CASSFSVGGTEAFF. CDR3 coding DNA: TGTGCCAGCAGTTTTAGTGTGGGGGGCACTGAAGCTTTCTTT.

This clonotype was seen a few times. The V and J genes are TRBV5-4 and TRBJ2-5; 9 positions agree with TRBD2. This CDR3 spans 16 amino acids. V dropped 4 bases and J dropped 5; count of bases not matched to a gene: 12. CDR1 and CDR2 (germline): SGHNT, YYREEE (reference sequence). The CDR3 coding sequence is TGTGCCAGCAGCCGGGCGGCTAGCGGGACGCACGAGACCCAGTACTTC. This codes for CASSRAASGTHETQYF.

The chain uses TRBV10-3 and TRBJ2-7; possible D gene TRBD2, 5 bases. The germline CDR1 and CDR2 sequences are ENHRY and SYGVKD. CDR3 length: 13 residues. V dropped 4 bases and J dropped 3 bases, with 10 bases sitting between them. In DNA form, the CDR3 reads TGTGCCATCAGTGGGCGGGTGGGCTACGAGCAGTACTTC. Amino acid sequence: CAISGRVGYEQYF.

In its sample, this clonotype was seen a few times. This sequence joins TRBV5-1 and TRBJ2-7; TRBD1 agrees at 7 bases. V was pared by 6 bases and J by 0 bases, with 15 bases of the junction left unmatched. The CDR3 has 17 residues. CDR1 and CDR2 from the germline V gene are SGHRS and YFSETQ. The CDR3 coding sequence is TGCGCCAGCACCCTCACTCCAGGACAGGCGTACTCCTACGAGCAGTACTTC. Its protein product is CASTLTPGQAYSYEQYF. Filled out from reference TRBV5-1 and TRBJ2-7, the complete variable domain reads KAGVTQTPRYLIKTRGQQVTLSCSPISGHRSVSWYQQTPGQGLQFLFEYFSETQRNKGNFPGRFSGRQFSNSRSEMNVSTLELGDSALYLCASTLTPGQAYSYEQYFGPGTRLTVT.

The V and J genes are TRBV2 and TRBJ2-5; D is undetermined. Trimming stripped 7 bases from V and 4 bases from J, with 10 bases between. CDR3 length equals 12 residues. CDR1 is SNHLY, CDR2 FYNNEI, per germline. The CDR3, as DNA: TGTGCCAGCAACAGCGCCGGAGAGACCCAGTACTTC. Amino acid sequence: CASNSAGETQYF.